The clone carrying this TCR beta chain is labeled as medium-sized. On each TCR cDNA molecule, a unique molecular identifier was present. In TCRdb, the 5' RACE reads were re-called with MiXCR into one record per CDR3 protein. Among about 87,000 distinct CDR3 sequences, roughly a fifth were seen once, and the ten largest hold 20% to 25%. The CDR3 is made up of 15 amino acids. Germline loops: CDR1 SGHAT, CDR2 FQNNGV. Trimming pared 5 bases from V and 2 bases from J, leaving 14 bases between. Time point in this sample: blood at routine non-recurrence follow-up after resection. The data stem from a study of spatial heterogeneity in lung cancer. As for the study in general: The cohort: 70 to 85 early-stage, untreated non-small cell lung cancer patients. Alpha-chain sequences were consistently detected less often than beta-chain sequences.

The sequence came from a male donor with early-stage non-small cell lung cancer. The sequencing here drew on PBMCs, taken at follow-up. The V gene is TRBV11-2, the J gene TRBJ2-3; D may be TRBD1 or TRBD2 (5 bases each). The CDR3 nucleotides are TGTGCCAGCAGCCCACCGGGACCTTACACAGATACGCAGTATTTT. Amino acid sequence: CASSPPGPYTDTQYF.